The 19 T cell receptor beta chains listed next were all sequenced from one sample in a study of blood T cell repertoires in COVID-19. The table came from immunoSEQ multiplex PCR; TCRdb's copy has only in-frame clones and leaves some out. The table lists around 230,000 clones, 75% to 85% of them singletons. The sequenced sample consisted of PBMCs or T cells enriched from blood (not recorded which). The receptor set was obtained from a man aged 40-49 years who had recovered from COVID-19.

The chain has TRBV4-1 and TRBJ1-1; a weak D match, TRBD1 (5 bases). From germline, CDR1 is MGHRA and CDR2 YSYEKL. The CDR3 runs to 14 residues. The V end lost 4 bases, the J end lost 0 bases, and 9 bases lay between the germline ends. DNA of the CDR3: TGCGCCAGCAGCCTTGGACAACTGAACACTGAAGCTTTCTTT. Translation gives CASSLGQLNTEAFF.

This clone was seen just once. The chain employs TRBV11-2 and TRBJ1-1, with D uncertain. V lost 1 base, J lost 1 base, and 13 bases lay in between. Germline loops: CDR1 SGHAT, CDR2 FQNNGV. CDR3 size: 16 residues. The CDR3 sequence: CASSLGPGGPNTEAFF. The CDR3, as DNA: TGTGCCAGCAGCTTAGGCCCGGGAGGACCGAACACTGAAGCTTTCTTT.

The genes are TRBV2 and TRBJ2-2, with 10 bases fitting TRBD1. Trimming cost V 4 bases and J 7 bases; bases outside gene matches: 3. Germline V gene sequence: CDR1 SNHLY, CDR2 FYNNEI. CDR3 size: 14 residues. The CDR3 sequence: CASSGDRGSGELFF. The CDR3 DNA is TGTGCCAGCAGTGGGGACAGGGGAAGCGGGGAGCTGTTTTTT.

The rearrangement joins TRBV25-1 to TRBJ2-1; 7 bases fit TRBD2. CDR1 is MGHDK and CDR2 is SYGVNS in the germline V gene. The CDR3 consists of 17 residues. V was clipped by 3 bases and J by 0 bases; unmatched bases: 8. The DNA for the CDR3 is TGTGCCAGCAGTGATTTGACTAGCCGATTCTCCTACAATGAGCAGTTCTTC. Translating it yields CASSDLTSRFSYNEQFF.

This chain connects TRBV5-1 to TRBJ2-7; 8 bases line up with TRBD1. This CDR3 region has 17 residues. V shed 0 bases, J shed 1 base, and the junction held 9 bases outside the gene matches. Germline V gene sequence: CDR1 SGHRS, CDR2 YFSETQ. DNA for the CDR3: TGCGCCAGCAGCTTGGGGAAGAACCGGGACAGGTCCTACGAGCAGTACTTC. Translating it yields CASSLGKNRDRSYEQYF.

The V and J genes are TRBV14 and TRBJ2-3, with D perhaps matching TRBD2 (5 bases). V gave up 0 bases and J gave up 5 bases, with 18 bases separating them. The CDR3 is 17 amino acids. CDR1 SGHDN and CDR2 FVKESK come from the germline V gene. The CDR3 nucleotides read TGTGCCAGCAGCCAAGACCGGGGTATGATAGGTGGAGATACGCAGTATTTT. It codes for CASSQDRGMIGGDTQYF.

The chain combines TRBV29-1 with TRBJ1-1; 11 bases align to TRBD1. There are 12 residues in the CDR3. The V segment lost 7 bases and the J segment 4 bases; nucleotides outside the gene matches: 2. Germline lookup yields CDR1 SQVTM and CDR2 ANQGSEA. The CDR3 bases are TGCAGCGCCGGGACAGGGGGCACTGAAGCTTTCTTT. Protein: CSAGTGGTEAFF. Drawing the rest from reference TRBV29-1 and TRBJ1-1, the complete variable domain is SAVISQKPSRDICQRGTSLTIQCQVDSQVTMMFWYRQQPGQSLTLIATANQGSEATYESGFVIDKFPISRPNLTFSTLTVSNMSPEDSSIYLCSAGTGGTEAFFGQGTRLTVV.

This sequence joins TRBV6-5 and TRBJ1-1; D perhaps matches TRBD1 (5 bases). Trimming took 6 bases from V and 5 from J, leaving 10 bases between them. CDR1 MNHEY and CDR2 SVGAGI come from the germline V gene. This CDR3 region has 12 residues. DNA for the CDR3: TGTGCCAGCAGCTTCGGGGGTACTGAAGCTTTCTTT. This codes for CASSFGGTEAFF.

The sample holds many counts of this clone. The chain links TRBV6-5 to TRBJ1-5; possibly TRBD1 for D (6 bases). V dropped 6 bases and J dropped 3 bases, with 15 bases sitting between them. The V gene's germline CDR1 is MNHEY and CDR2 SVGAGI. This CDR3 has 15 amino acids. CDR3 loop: CASRLQGSNNQPQHF. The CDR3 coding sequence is TGTGCCAGCAGATTACAGGGTTCTAACAATCAGCCCCAGCATTTT.

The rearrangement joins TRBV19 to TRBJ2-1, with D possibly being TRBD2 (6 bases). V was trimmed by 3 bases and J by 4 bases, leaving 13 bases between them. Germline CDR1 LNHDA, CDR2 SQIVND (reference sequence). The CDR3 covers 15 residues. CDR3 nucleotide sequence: TGTGCCAGTAGTATGGTTGAGGGAGGATACAATGAGCAGTTCTTC. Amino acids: CASSMVEGGYNEQFF.

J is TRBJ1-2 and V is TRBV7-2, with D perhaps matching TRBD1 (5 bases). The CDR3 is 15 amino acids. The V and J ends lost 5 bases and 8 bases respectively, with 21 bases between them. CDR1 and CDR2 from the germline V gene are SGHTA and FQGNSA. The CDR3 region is CASSLQPGPGEGYTF. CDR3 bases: TGTGCCAGCAGCCTCCAGCCGGGCCCGGGGGAAGGCTACACCTTC.

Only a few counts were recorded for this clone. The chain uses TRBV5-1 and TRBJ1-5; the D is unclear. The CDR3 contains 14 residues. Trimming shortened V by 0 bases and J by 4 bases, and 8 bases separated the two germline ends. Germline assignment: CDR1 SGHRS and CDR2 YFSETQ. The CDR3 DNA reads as TGCGCCAGCAGCTTGGGCAGTTCAAATCAGCCCCAGCATTTT. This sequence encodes CASSLGSSNQPQHF.

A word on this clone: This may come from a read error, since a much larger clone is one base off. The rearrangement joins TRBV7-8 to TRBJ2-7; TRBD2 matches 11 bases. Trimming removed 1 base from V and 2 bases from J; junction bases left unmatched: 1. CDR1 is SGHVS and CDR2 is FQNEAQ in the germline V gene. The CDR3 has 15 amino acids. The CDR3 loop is CASSLGSGGAYEQYF. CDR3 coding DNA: TGTGCCAGCAGCTTAGGTAGCGGGGGGGCCTACGAGCAGTACTTC.

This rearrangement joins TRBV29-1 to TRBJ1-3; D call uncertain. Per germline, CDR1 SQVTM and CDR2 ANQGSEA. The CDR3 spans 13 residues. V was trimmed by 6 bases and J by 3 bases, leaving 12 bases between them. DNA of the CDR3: TGCAGCGTCCTGCCGGGGAGTGGAAACACCATATATTTT. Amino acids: CSVLPGSGNTIYF.

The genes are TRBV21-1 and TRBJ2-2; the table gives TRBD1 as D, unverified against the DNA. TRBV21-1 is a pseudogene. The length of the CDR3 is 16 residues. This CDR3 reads CASSKQIGTAGGELFF. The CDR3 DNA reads TGTGCCAGCAGCAAACAGATCGGGACAGCCGGCGGGGAGCTGTTTTTT.

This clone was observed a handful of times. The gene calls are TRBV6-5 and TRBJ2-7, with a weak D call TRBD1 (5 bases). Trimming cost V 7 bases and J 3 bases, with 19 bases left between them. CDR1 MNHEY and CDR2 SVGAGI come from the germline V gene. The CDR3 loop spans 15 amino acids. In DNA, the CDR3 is TGTGCCAGCAATAGGGGCGGCAGGACCAACTACGAGCAGTACTTC. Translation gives CASNRGGRTNYEQYF.

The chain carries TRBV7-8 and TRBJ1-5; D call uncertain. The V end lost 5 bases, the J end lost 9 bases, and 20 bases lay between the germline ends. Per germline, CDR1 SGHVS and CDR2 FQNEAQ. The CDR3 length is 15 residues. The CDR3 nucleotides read TGTGCCAGCAGCCCAGAGGGTAGAGGGCGAGGGCCCCAGCATTTT. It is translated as CASSPEGRGRGPQHF.

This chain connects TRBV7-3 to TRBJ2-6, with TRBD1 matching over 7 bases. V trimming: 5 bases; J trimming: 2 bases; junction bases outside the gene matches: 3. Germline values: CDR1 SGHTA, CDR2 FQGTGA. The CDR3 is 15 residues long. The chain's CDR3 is CASSQDRAGANVLTF. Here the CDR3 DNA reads TGTGCCAGCAGCCAAGACAGGGCTGGGGCCAACGTCCTGACTTTC.

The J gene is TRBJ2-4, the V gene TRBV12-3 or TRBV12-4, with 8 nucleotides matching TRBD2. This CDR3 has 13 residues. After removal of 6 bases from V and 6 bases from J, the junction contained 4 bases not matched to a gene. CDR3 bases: TGTGCCAGCAGCGGGGGGGCGGGAAACATTCAGTACTTC. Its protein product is CASSGGAGNIQYF.